The TCR beta chain under discussion was sequenced for a study of T cell changes during pregnancy in multiple sclerosis. Measured with immunoSEQ multiplex PCR; TCRdb has only the in-frame clones, and not every one. The table includes some 25,000 clones, around 86% detected once. V shed 4 bases, J shed 4 bases, and the junction held 7 bases outside the gene matches. Germline-derived CDR1 and CDR2 are GTSNPN and SVGIG (reference sequence). This CDR3 is built from 14 residues. This clone has just one count. The sequence was collected from a female donor in good health, enrolled as a control in a pregnancy study. The sequencing here drew on CD4+ T cells from peripheral blood mononuclear cells, taken in the second trimester of pregnancy. The V and J genes are TRBV30 and TRBJ2-3, with 8 bases lining up with TRBD2. Here the CDR3 reads CAWNKRERSDTQYF. The CDR3 DNA reads as TGTGCCTGGAATAAGCGGGAGAGGTCAGATACGCAGTATTTT.